The 9 T cell receptor beta chains presented below share a single source sample, sequenced in a study of CD8 T cells in Susac syndrome. Reverse transcription of about 0.45 to 1 ug RNA was performed with random hexamers. TCRdb analysed the immunoSEQ multiplex PCR reads with MiXCR anew, one entry per CDR3 protein. The table lists tens of thousands of distinct CDR3 sequences, around 94% of them singletons, with 0.52% in the top ten. Specimen: CD8+ T cells from PBMCs. Every receptor here comes from a human donor with Susac syndrome.

The chain combines TRBV20-1 with TRBJ2-1, with 11 nucleotides matching TRBD2. Germline CDR1 reads DFQATT; CDR2 reads SNEGSKA (reference sequence). The J segment lost 4 bases and the V segment lost 6 bases, leaving 11 bases of the junction unmatched. The CDR3 has 16 residues. The CDR3 DNA sequence: TGCAGTGCGACTCATAGCGGGGGGGCCTATTACAATGAGCAGTTCTTC. Translating gives CSATHSGGAYYNEQFF.

The CDR3 protein is CSVEGGRRVGDEQFF. DNA of the CDR3: TGCAGCGTTGAAGGGGGGAGAAGGGTAGGTGATGAGCAGTTCTTC. The chain is built from TRBV29-1 and TRBJ2-1; tentatively, D is TRBD1 or TRBD2 (5 bases each). The CDR3 length is 15 residues. The V gene's germline CDR1 is SQVTM and CDR2 ANQGSEA. The V end lost 1 base, the J end lost 8 bases, and 18 bases lay between the germline ends.

This clonotype was observed a few times. V and J are TRBV4-1 and TRBJ2-7; D uncertain. The V gene lost 1 base and the J gene lost 7 bases, with 5 bases spanning the gap. The CDR3 sequence is 11 residues long. Germline CDR1 is MGHRA and CDR2 is YSYEKL. In nucleotides, the CDR3 is TGCGCCAGCAGCCAAGGGCAGGAGCAGTACTTC. As protein: CASSQGQEQYF.

This clonotype has only one observation. The CDR3 is CASRRPTSEQYF. In DNA form, the CDR3 reads TGTGCCAGCAGAAGACCCACTTCGGAGCAGTACTTC. The chain carries TRBV27 and TRBJ2-7; D remains ambiguous. The CDR3 has 12 residues. The V gene lost 6 bases and the J gene lost 7 bases, with 13 bases spanning the gap. Germline V gives CDR1 MNHEY, CDR2 SMNVEV (reference sequence).

The chain links TRBV29-1 to TRBJ2-2; no definite D call. CDR3 length equals 12 residues. The V gene lost 1 base and the J gene lost 5 bases, with 5 bases spanning the gap. The V gene's germline CDR1 is SQVTM and CDR2 ANQGSEA. CDR3 sequence reads: CSVEGWTGELFF. As DNA, the CDR3 is TGCAGCGTTGAAGGGTGGACCGGGGAGCTGTTTTTT.

The chain has TRBV15 and TRBJ1-5; D uncertain. This CDR3 contains 12 residues. Germline lookup yields CDR1 LNHNV and CDR2 YYDKDF (reference sequence). Trimming cost V 2 bases and J 6 bases, with 5 bases left between them. The CDR3 spells CATSRNGQPQHF. CDR3 DNA: TGTGCCACCAGCAGAAACGGTCAGCCCCAGCATTTT.

The chain links TRBV27 to TRBJ2-1, with no clear D. Trimming left V 5 bases short and J 1 base short, with 9 bases between. The CDR3 extends over 14 amino acids. CDR1 is MNHEY, CDR2 SMNVEV, per germline (reference sequence). The CDR3, as DNA: TGTGCCAGCAGTATAGGCAGATCCTACAATGAGCAGTTCTTC. This encodes CASSIGRSYNEQFF.

The chain carries TRBV4-1 and TRBJ2-7, with D tentatively TRBD1 or TRBD2 (5 bases each). This CDR3 has 14 amino acids. The V gene's germline CDR1 is MGHRA and CDR2 YSYEKL. V gave up 4 bases and J gave up 4 bases, with 14 bases separating them. CDR3 amino acids: CASSLQVGAYEQYF. DNA of the CDR3: TGCGCCAGCAGCCTTCAGGTCGGGGCGTACGAGCAGTACTTC.

The rearrangement joins TRBV27 to TRBJ1-4; TRBD1 aligns across 7 bases. J was trimmed by 5 bases and V by 4 bases; bases with no gene match: 7. This CDR3 spans 15 amino acids. Germline loops: CDR1 MNHEY, CDR2 SMNVEV (reference sequence). The CDR3 here is CASSSLDRINEKLFF. The DNA of the CDR3 is TGTGCCAGCAGTTCATTGGACAGGATAAATGAAAAACTGTTTTTT.